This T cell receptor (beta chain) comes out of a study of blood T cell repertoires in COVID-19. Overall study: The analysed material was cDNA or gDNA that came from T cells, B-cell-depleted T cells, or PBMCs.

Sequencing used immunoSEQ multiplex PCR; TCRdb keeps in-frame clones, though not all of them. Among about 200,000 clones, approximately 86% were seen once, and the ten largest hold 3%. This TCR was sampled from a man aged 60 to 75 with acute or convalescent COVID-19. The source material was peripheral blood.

CDR3 sequence (DNA): TGTGCCAGCAGTCCCGGGGGACTAGCGGGGGTCTACGAGCAGTACTTC. Translation gives CASSPGGLAGVYEQYF. J is TRBJ2-7 and V is TRBV28; TRBD2 matches at 14 bases. CDR1 and CDR2 from the germline V gene are MDHEN and SYDVKM. This CDR3 is built from 16 residues. J was trimmed by 3 bases and V by 5 bases; bases with no gene match: 6. Filled out from reference TRBV28 and TRBJ2-7, the complete variable domain reads DVKVTQSSRYLVKRTGEKVFLECVQDMDHENMFWYRQDPGLGLRLIYFSYDVKMKEKGDIPEGYSVSREKKERFSLILESASTNQTSMYLCASSPGGLAGVYEQYFGPGTRLTVT.